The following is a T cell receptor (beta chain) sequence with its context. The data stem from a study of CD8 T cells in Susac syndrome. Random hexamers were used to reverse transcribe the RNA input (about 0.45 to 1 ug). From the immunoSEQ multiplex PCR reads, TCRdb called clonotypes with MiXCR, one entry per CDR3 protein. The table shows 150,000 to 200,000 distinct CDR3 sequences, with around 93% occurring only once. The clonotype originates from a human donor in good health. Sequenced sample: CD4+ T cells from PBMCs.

The CDR3 protein is CASSLGQGAYEQYF. The CDR3 nucleotides are TGTGCCAGCAGCTTGGGGCAGGGGGCCTACGAGCAGTACTTC. The V gene is TRBV5-4, the J gene TRBJ2-7; 7 bases are shared with TRBD1. The J segment lost 2 bases and the V segment lost 0 bases, leaving 2 bases of the junction unmatched. Germline V gene data show CDR1 as SGHNT and CDR2 as YYREEE (reference sequence). This CDR3 is 14 amino acids long.